This entry is about one T cell receptor (beta chain). What it recognizes is unknown. Reverse transcription of roughly 0.5 to 1 ug RNA was carried out with random hexamers. TCRdb ran MiXCR on the immunoSEQ multiplex PCR reads and lists one entry per CDR3 protein. This sample has under 200,000 distinct CDR3 sequences, with 94% found just once. Germline-derived CDR1 and CDR2 are MNHEY and SVGAGI. J gave up 2 bases and V 2 bases, and 5 bases lay outside the gene matches. The CDR3 contains 16 residues. CD8+ and CD4+ T cells from blood underwent TCR beta sequencing. The data stem from a study of CD8 T cells in Susac syndrome. About the study: Patients with Susac syndrome were therapy-naive, treated with corticosteroids, or treated with intravenous immunoglobulin alone when blood was collected.

Study findings and constraints: CD4+ repertoires of Susac syndrome patients lacked detectable clonal expansion.

The V gene is TRBV6-5, the J gene TRBJ2-2; 7 bases are a match to TRBD1. The sequence came from a human donor with Susac syndrome. The sequenced sample consisted of CD4+ T cells from PBMCs. The CDR3 protein is CASSYRTGVNTGELFF. CDR3 in DNA: TGTGCCAGCAGTTACAGAACAGGGGTCAACACCGGGGAGCTGTTTTTT.